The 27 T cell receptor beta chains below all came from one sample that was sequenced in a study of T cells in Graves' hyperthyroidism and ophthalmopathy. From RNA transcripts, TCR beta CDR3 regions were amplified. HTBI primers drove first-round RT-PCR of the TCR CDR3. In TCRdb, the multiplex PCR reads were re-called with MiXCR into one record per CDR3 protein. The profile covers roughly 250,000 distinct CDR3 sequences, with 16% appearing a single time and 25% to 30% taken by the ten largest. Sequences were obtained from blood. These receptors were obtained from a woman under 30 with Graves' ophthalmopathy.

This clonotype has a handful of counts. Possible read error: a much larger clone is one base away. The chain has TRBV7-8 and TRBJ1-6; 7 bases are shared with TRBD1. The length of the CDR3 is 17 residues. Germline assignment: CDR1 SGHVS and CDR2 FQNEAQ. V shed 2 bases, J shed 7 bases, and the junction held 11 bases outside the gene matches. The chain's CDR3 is CASSLSGITGVNSPLHF. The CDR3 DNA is TGTGCCAGCAGCTTAAGTGGAATAACAGGGGTCAATTCACCCCTCCACTTT.

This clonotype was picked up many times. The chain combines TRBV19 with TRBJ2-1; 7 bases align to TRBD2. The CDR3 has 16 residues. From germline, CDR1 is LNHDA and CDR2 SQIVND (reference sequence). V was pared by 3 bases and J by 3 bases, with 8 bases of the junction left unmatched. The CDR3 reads CASSIGGTTYYNEQFF. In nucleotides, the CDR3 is TGTGCCAGTAGTATTGGCGGGACTACCTACTACAATGAGCAGTTCTTC.

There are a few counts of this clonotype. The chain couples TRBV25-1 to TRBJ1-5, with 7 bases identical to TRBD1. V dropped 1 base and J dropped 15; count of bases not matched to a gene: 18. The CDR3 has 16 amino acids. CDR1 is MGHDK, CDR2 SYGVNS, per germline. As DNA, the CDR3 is TGTGCCAGCAGTGAATTACTCGGGACAGCCAACCCCACCGGGCATTTT. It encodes CASSELLGTANPTGHF.

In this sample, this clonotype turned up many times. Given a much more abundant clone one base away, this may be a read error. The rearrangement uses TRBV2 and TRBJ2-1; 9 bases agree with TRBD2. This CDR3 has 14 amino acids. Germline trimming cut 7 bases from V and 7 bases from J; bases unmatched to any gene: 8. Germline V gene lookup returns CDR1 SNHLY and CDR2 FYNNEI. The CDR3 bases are TGTGCCAGCACCTTCGAGCGGGAGGCGAATGAGCAGTTCTTC. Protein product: CASTFEREANEQFF.

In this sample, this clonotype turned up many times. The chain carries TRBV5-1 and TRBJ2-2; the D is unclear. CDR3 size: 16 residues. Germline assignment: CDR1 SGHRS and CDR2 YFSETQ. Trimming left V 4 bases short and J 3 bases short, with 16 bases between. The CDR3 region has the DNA TGCGCCAGCAGCACCGGACGGCTTTGGGACACCGGGGAGCTGTTTTTT. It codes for CASSTGRLWDTGELFF.

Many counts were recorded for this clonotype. The CDR3 DNA reads as TGCAGTGCTAGGGACAGGGTCGGGGCTAACTATGGCTACACCTTC. This gives the protein CSARDRVGANYGYTF. The chain links TRBV20-1 to TRBJ1-2; 8 bases fit TRBD1. V lost 3 bases, J lost 0 bases, and 6 bases stayed unmatched. The CDR3 is made up of 15 amino acids. CDR1 DFQATT and CDR2 SNEGSKA come from the germline V gene (reference sequence).

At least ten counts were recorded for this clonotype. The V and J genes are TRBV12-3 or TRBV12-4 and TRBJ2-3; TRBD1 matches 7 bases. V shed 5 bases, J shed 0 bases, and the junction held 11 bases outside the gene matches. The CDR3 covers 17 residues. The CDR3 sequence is CASSIRVGTVSTDTQYF. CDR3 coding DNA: TGTGCCAGCAGTATCAGGGTCGGGACAGTTAGCACAGATACGCAGTATTTT.

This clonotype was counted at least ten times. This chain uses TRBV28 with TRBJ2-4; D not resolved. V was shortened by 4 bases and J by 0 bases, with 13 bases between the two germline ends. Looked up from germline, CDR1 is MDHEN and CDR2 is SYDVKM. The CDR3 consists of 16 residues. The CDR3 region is CASSSTYHLAKNIQYF. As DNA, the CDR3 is TGTGCCAGCAGTTCTACCTACCACTTAGCCAAAAACATTCAGTACTTC.

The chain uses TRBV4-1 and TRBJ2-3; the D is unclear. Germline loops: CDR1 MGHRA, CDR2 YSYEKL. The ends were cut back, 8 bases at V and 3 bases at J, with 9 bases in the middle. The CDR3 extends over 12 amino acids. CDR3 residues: CASGSLTDTQYF. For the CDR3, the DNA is TGCGCCAGCGGTTCACTAACAGATACGCAGTATTTT.

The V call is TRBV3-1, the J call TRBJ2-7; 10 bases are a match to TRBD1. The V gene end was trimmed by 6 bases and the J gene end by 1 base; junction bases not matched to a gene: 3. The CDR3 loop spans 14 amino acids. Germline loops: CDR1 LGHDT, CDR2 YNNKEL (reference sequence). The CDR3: CASRRDRGSYEQYF. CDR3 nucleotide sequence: TGTGCCAGCAGACGGGACAGGGGATCCTACGAGCAGTACTTC.

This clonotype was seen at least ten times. The CDR3 sequence: CASSNLVGDRSTGELFF. The CDR3 DNA reads TGCGCCAGCAGCAACCTCGTGGGGGATCGGAGCACCGGGGAGCTGTTTTTT. The gene calls are TRBV5-1 and TRBJ2-2, with D tentatively TRBD1 or TRBD2 (5 bases each). V shed 4 bases and J shed 4 bases, with 20 bases lying between them. The CDR3 extends over 17 amino acids. The germline V gene has CDR1 SGHRS and CDR2 YFSETQ. The full variable domain, with the rest looked up from reference TRBV5-1 and TRBJ2-2, is KAGVTQTPRYLIKTRGQQVTLSCSPISGHRSVSWYQQTPGQGLQFLFEYFSETQRNKGNFPGRFSGRQFSNSRSEMNVSTLELGDSALYLCASSNLVGDRSTGELFFGEGSRLTVL.

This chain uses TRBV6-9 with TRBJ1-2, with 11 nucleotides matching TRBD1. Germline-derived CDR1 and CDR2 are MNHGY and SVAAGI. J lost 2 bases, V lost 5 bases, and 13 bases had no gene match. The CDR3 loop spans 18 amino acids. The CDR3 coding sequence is TGTGCCAGCAGTATTTCCGGGACAGGGGGGCCCCGAAACTATGGCTACACCTTC. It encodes CASSISGTGGPRNYGYTF.

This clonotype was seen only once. CDR3 protein: CASSSLGTGKYGEQFF. The CDR3 DNA is TGTGCCAGCAGTTCTCTCGGGACAGGGAAATATGGTGAGCAGTTCTTC. This chain links TRBV28 with TRBJ2-1, with TRBD1 matching over 9 bases. The germline gives CDR1 MDHEN, CDR2 SYDVKM. This CDR3 region has 16 residues. V lost 4 bases and J lost 9; bases outside the gene matches: 13. Based on the CDR3 plus reference TRBV28 and TRBJ2-1, the full variable domain is DVKVTQSSRYLVKRTGEKVFLECVQDMDHENMFWYRQDPGLGLRLIYFSYDVKMKEKGDIPEGYSVSREKKERFSLILESASTNQTSMYLCASSSLGTGKYGEQFFGPGTRLTVL.

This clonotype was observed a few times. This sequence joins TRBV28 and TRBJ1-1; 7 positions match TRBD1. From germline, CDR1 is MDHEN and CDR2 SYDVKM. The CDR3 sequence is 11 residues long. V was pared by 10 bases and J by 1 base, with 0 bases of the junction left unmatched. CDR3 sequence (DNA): TGTGCCACAGGGGGGAACACTGAAGCTTTCTTT. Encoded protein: CATGGNTEAFF.

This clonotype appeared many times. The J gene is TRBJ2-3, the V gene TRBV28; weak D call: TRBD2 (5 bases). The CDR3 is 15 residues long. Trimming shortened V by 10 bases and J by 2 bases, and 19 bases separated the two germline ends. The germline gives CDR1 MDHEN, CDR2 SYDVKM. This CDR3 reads CATDRRGLLTDTQYF. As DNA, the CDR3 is TGTGCCACCGACCGAAGAGGACTTCTCACAGATACGCAGTATTTT.

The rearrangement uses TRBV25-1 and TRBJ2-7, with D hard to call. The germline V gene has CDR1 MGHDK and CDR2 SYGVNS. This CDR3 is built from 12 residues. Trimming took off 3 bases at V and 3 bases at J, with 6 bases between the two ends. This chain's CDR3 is CASSDRHYEQYF. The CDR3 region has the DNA TGTGCCAGCAGTGATAGACACTACGAGCAGTACTTC.

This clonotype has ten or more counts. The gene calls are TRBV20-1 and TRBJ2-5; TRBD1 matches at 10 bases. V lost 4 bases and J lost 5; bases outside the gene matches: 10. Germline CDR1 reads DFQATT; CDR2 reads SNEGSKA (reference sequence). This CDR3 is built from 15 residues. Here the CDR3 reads CSAIPDRGNLETQYF. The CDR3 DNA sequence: TGCAGTGCTATCCCGGACAGGGGGAACTTGGAGACCCAGTACTTC.

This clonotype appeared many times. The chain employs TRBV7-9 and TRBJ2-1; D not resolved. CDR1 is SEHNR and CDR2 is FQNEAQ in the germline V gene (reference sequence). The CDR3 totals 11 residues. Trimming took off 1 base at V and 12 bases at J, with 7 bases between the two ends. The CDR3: CASSLEVGQFF. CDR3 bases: TGTGCCAGCAGCTTAGAAGTGGGGCAGTTCTTC.

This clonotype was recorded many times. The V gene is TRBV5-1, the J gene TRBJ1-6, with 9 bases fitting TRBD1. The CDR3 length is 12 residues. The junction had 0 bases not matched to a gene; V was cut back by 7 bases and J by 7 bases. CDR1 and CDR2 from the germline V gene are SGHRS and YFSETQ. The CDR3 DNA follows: TGCGCCAGCGGGACAGGGAATTCACCCCTCCACTTT. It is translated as CASGTGNSPLHF.

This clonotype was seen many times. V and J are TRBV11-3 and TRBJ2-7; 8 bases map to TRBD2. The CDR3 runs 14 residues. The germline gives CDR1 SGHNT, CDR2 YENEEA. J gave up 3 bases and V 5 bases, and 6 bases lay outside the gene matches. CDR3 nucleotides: TGTGCCAGCAGCCCGGCCAGCGGGAGCTACGAGCAGTACTTC. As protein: CASSPASGSYEQYF. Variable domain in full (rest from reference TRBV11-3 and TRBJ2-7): EAGVVQSPRYKIIEKKQPVAFWCNPISGHNTLYWYLQNLGQGPELLIRYENEEAVDDSQLPKDRFSAERLKGVDSTLKIQPAELGDSAVYLCASSPASGSYEQYFGPGTRLTVT.

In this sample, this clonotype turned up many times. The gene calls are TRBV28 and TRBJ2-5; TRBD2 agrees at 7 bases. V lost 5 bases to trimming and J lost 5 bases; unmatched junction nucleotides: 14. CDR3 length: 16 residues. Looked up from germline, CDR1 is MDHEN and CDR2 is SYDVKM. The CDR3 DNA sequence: TGTGCCAGCAGTCTAATAGCGGGTACCCTCGCGGAGACCCAGTACTTC. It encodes CASSLIAGTLAETQYF.

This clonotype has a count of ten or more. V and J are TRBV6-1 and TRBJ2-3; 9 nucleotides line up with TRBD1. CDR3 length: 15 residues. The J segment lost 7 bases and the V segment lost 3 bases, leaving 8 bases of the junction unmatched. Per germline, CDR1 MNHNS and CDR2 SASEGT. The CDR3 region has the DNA TGTGCCAGCAGTGAGGGTATGGGACAGGGCCATACGCAGTATTTT. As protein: CASSEGMGQGHTQYF.

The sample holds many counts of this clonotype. Here the CDR3 reads CSVEVGTDRSYEQYF. The CDR3 DNA is TGCAGCGTTGAAGTGGGTACGGATCGCTCCTACGAGCAGTACTTC. The V gene is TRBV29-1, the J gene TRBJ2-7; no reliable D call. Germline V lookup: CDR1 SQVTM, CDR2 ANQGSEA. The CDR3 runs 15 residues. The ends were cut back, 1 base at V and 0 bases at J, with 13 bases in the middle.

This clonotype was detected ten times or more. This chain's CDR3 is CSAETVGQSNEKLFF. The DNA for the CDR3 is TGCAGCGCCGAGACTGTCGGACAGAGTAATGAAAAACTGTTTTTT. The chain employs TRBV29-1 and TRBJ1-4; possibly TRBD1 for D (6 bases). Trimming pared 7 bases from V and 4 bases from J, leaving 19 bases between. CDR3 length: 15 amino acids. Germline-derived CDR1 and CDR2 are SQVTM and ANQGSEA. The whole variable domain, remainder taken from reference TRBV29-1 and TRBJ1-4, is SAVISQKPSRDICQRGTSLTIQCQVDSQVTMMFWYRQQPGQSLTLIATANQGSEATYESGFVIDKFPISRPNLTFSTLTVSNMSPEDSSIYLCSAETVGQSNEKLFFGSGTQLSVL.

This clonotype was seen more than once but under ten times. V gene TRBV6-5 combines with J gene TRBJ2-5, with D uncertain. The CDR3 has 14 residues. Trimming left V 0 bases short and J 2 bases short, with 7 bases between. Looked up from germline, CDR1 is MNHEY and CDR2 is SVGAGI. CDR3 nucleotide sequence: TGTGCCAGCAGTTACTCCGGGCAGCAAGAGACCCAGTACTTC. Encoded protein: CASSYSGQQETQYF.

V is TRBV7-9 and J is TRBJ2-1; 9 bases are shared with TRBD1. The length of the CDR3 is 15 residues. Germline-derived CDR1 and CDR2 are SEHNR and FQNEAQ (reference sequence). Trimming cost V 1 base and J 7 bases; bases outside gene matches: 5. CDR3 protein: CASSLGTGDLNEQFF. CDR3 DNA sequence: TGTGCCAGCAGCTTAGGGACAGGGGACCTAAATGAGCAGTTCTTC. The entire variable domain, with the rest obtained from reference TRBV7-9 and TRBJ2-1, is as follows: DTGVSQNPRHKITKRGQNVTFRCDPISEHNRLYWYRQTLGQGPEFLTYFQNEAQLEKSRLLSDRFSAERPKGSFSTLEIQRTEQGDSAMYLCASSLGTGDLNEQFFGPGTRLTVL.

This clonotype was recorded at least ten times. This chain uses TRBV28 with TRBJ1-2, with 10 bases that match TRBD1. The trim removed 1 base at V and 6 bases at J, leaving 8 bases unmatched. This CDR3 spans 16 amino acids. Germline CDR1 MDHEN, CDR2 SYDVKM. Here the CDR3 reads CASSLYRDRGRNGYTF. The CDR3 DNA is TGTGCCAGCAGTTTATACCGGGACAGGGGAAGGAATGGCTACACCTTC.